The TCR beta chain described here comes from a study of T cell responses to AZD1222 COVID-19 vaccine. This clone has more than one count but fewer than ten. Antigen unknown. This CDR3 is built from 12 residues. Germline V gene sequence: CDR1 LNHDA, CDR2 SQIVND (reference sequence). Trimming stripped 3 bases from V and 6 bases from J, with 8 bases between. Study-wide results and caveats: The study found Spike-specific TCR breadth and depth rose after two AZD1222 doses. No day 14 peak samples; only post-peak repertoires were characterized.

This table comes from immunoSEQ multiplex PCR, and its TCRdb copy is limited to in-frame clones, with some not included. This sample yields about 150,000 clones, of which roughly nine tenths are seen a single time; 5.5% belongs to the top ten. This TCR was sampled from an adult in good health. The genes are TRBV19 and TRBJ1-2; no firm D call. The source was peripheral blood, collected on day 0 of MenACWY control vaccination. CDR3 loop: CASSMGHNGYTF. The CDR3 coding sequence is TGTGCCAGTAGTATGGGCCACAATGGCTACACCTTC.